A selection of T cell receptor beta chains follows, all from one sample in a study of T cell responses to AZD1222 COVID-19 vaccine. Libraries were prepared by immunoSEQ multiplex PCR; TCRdb keeps only in-frame clonotypes and omits some of them. Here the sample spans around 130,000 clones, roughly 87% being singletons. The source was peripheral blood, collected 28 days after the second AZD1222 dose. The receptors here all came from an adult who received the AZD1222 COVID-19 vaccine. Both conserved end residues are part of each CDR3. Fields, in order: V gene, J gene, CDR3 protein.

>TRBV2|TRBJ2-1
CASTYGQANEQFF
>TRBV27|TRBJ1-2
CASRSATDKGGYTF
>TRBV18|TRBJ2-1
CASSPLLAAGRNEQFF
>TRBV4-2|TRBJ1-1
CASSLPTGNTEAFF
>TRBV7-9|TRBJ2-7
CASSPSAGLEQYF
>TRBV5-1|TRBJ2-7
CASSLGLGSAYEQYF
>TRBV11-3|TRBJ1-3
CASSLAATSGNTIYF
>TRBV5-1|TRBJ1-4
CASSLGVGHTNEKLFF
>TRBV27|TRBJ1-2
CASSRRDREVGYTF
>TRBV6-6|TRBJ1-2
CASSYSRAVVYGYTF
>TRBV6-5|TRBJ2-5
CASSYSSTQETQYF
>TRBV7-9|TRBJ1-2
CASSVSEYGYTF
>TRBV24-1|TRBJ1-1
CATSDFPGQLRFFF
>TRBV7-9|TRBJ1-1
CASSVTGEDTEAFF
>TRBV20-1|TRBJ1-2
CSARSSNGYTF
>TRBV3-1/TRBV3-2|TRBJ1-6
CASSQDRDSPLHF
>TRBV9|TRBJ2-2
CASSPGTLSPGELFF
>TRBV21-1|TRBJ1-2
CASSKYGAGDGYTF
>TRBV5-6|TRBJ1-2
CASRLPGQGSGYTF
>TRBV12-3/TRBV12-4|TRBJ1-6
CASSLEGVALHF
>TRBV6-2/TRBV6-3|TRBJ2-1
CASSWPGNEQFF
>TRBV28|TRBJ1-3
CASSHRLGLAGNTIYF
>TRBV18|TRBJ1-2
CASSPPGGDQFYGYTF
>TRBV7-6|TRBJ2-2
CASRGTGLNTGELFF
>TRBV5-1|TRBJ2-2
CASRGTGSTGELFF
>TRBV28|TRBJ1-5
CASRDPGQIQPQHF
>TRBV6-5|TRBJ2-7
CASSLQGPYEQYF
>TRBV5-4|TRBJ2-6
CASSTQTGGAGGANVLTF
>TRBV5-1|TRBJ2-2
CASSLFGTGGEATGELFF
>TRBV6-5|TRBJ1-2
CASTEGLGYYGYTF
>TRBV27|TRBJ1-1
CASSTPGLTRTEAFF
>TRBV7-9|TRBJ1-5
CASSSTNQPQHF
>TRBV18|TRBJ1-1
CASSPPSRGGTEAFF
>TRBV28|TRBJ2-7
CASSSGYYEQYF
>TRBV28|TRBJ2-7
CATHTGGGTSYEQYF
>TRBV7-9|TRBJ1-2
CASSSVDTYGYTF
>TRBV27|TRBJ1-6
CASSLQGRFSYNSPLHF
>TRBV5-4|TRBJ1-3
CASSLGGESAGNTIYF
>TRBV9|TRBJ1-4
CASSARDRPSGYPNEKLFF
>TRBV12-5|TRBJ2-1
CASGSLSGGIYNEQFF
>TRBV24-1|TRBJ1-1
CATREYEAFF
>TRBV5-1|TRBJ2-7
CASSLALAGGEEQYF
>TRBV29-1|TRBJ2-3
CSADTGTDTQYF
>TRBV9|TRBJ2-5
CASSASGGLQETQYF
>TRBV6-5|TRBJ1-1
CALRLQLNTEAFF
>TRBV6-5|TRBJ2-7
CASSHAPPGRYEQYF
>TRBV29-1|TRBJ1-2
CSVVDPEGGYTF
>TRBV20-1|TRBJ2-3
CSVIMTGRWNF
>TRBV6-2/TRBV6-3|TRBJ2-7
CASSSHRVSYEQYF
>TRBV19|TRBJ1-2
CASGRRGSDLSNYGYTF
>TRBV19|TRBJ2-3
CASSTSSGNADTQYF
>TRBV5-6|TRBJ1-6
CASSLAADSPLHF